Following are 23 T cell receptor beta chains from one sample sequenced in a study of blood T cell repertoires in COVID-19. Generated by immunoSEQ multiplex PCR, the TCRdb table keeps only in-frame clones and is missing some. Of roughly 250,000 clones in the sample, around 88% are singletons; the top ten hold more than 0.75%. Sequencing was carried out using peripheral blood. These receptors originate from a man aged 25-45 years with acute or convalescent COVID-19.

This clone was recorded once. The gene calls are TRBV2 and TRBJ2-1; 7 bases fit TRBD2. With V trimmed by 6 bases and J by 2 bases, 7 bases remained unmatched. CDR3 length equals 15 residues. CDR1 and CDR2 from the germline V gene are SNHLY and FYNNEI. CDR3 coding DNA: TGTGCCAGCAGAAAAGGGCTAGCGGCCTACAATGAGCAGTTCTTC. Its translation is CASRKGLAAYNEQFF.

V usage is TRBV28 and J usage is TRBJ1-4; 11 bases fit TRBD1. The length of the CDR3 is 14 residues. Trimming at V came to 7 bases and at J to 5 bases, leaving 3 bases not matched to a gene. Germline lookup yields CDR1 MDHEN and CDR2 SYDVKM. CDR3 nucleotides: TGTGCCAGCACTCGGGACAGGGGGAATGAAAAACTGTTTTTT. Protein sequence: CASTRDRGNEKLFF.

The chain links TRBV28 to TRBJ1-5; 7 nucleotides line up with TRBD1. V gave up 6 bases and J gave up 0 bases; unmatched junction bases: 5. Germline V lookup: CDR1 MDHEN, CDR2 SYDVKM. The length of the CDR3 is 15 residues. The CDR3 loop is CASRTGQNSNQPQHF. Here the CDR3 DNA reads TGTGCCAGCAGAACGGGACAGAATAGCAATCAGCCCCAGCATTTT. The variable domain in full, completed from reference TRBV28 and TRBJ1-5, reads DVKVTQSSRYLVKRTGEKVFLECVQDMDHENMFWYRQDPGLGLRLIYFSYDVKMKEKGDIPEGYSVSREKKERFSLILESASTNQTSMYLCASRTGQNSNQPQHFGDGTRLSIL.

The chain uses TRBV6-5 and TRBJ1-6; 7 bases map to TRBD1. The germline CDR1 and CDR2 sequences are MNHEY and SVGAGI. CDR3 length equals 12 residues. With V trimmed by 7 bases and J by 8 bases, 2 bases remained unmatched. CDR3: CASNTGDSPLHF. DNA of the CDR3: TGTGCCAGCAACACAGGGGATTCACCCCTCCACTTT.

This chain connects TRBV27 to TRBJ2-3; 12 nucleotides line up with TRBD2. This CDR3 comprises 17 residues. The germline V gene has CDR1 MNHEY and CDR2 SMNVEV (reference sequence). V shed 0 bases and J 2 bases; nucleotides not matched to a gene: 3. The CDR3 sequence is CASSLSSSGRVTDTQYF. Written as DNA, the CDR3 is TGTGCCAGCAGTTTATCGTCTAGCGGGAGGGTCACAGATACGCAGTATTTT.

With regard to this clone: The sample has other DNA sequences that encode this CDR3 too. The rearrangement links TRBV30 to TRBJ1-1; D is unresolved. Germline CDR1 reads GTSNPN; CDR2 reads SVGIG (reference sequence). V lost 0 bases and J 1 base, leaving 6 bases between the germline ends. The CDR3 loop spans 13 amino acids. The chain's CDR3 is CAWSVSENTEAFF. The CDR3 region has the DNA TGTGCCTGGAGTGTAAGCGAGAACACTGAAGCTTTCTTT.

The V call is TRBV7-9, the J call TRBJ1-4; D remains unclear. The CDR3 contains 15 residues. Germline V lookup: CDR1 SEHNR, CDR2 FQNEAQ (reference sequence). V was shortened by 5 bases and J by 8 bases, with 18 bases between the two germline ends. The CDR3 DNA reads TGTGCCAGCAGCCTCGGCGGTAGTCTTGGGGAAAAACTGTTTTTT. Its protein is CASSLGGSLGEKLFF.

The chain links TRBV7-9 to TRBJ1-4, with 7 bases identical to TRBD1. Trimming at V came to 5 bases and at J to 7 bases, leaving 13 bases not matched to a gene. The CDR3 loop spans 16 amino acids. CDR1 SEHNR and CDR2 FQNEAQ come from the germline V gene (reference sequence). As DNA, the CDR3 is TGTGCCAGCAGCCCGGACCAACAGGGGTGGGGTGAAAAACTGTTTTTT. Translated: CASSPDQQGWGEKLFF.

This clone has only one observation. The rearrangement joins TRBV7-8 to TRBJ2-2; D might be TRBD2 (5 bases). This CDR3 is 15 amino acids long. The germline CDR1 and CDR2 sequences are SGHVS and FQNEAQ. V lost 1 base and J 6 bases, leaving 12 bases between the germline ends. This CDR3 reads CASSLESGWAGELFF. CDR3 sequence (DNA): TGTGCCAGCAGCTTAGAGTCGGGGTGGGCCGGGGAGCTGTTTTTT.

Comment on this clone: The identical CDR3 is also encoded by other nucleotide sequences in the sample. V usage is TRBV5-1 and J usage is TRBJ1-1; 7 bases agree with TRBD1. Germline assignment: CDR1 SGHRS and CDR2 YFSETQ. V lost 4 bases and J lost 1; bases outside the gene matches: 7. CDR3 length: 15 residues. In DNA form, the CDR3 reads TGCGCCAGCAGCCTCCCGGGACAGCCGAACACTGAAGCTTTCTTT. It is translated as CASSLPGQPNTEAFF.

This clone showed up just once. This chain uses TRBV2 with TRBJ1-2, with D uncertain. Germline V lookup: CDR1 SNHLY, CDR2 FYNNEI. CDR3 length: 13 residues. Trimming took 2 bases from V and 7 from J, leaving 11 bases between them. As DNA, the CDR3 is TGTGCCAGCAGTGAAAAAAGGCGGGGTGGCTACACCTTC. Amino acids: CASSEKRRGGYTF.

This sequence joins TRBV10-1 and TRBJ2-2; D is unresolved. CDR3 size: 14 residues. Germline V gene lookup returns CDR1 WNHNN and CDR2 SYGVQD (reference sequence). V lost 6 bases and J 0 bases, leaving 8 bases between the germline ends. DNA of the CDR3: TGCGCCAGCAGCCAGGATGCGAACACCGGGGAGCTGTTTTTT. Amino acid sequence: CASSQDANTGELFF.

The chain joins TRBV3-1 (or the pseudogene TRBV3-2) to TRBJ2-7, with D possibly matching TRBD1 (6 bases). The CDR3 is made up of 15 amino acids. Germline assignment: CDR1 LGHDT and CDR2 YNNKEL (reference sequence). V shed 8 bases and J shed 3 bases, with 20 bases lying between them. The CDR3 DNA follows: TGTGCCAGCGCCAAGCAGGGACAAATAAACTACGAGCAGTACTTC. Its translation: CASAKQGQINYEQYF.

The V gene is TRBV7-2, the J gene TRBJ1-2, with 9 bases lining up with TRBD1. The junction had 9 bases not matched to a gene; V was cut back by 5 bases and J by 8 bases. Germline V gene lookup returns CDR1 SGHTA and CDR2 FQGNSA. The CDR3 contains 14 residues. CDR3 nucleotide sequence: TGTGCCAGCAGCCGCGACAGGGGGAAGAGCGGCTACACCTTC. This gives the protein CASSRDRGKSGYTF.

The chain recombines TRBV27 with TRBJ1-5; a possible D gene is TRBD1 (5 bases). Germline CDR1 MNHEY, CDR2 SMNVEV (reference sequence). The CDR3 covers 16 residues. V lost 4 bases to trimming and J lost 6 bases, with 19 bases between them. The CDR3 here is CASSSSGTLQRQPQHF. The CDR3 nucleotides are TGTGCCAGCAGTTCCTCCGGGACTCTACAGCGTCAGCCCCAGCATTTT.

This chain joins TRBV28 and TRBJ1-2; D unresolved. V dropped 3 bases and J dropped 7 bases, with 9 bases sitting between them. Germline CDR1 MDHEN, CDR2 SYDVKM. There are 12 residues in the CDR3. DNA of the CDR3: TGTGCCAGCAGTTTCGGGGTGGGTGGCTACACCTTC. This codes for CASSFGVGGYTF.

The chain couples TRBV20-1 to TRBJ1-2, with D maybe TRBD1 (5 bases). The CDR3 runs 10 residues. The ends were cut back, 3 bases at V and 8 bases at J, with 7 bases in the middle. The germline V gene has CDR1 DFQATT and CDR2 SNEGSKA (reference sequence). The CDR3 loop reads CSASGGGYTF. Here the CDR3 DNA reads TGCAGTGCTAGCGGGGGGGGCTACACCTTC.

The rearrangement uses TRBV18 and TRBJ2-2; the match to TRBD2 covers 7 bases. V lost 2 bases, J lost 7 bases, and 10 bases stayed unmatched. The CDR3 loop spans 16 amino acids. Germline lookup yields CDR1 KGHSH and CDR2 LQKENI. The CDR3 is CASSPFLAGADGELFF. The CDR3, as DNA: TGTGCCAGCTCACCATTTTTGGCGGGAGCGGACGGGGAGCTGTTTTTT.

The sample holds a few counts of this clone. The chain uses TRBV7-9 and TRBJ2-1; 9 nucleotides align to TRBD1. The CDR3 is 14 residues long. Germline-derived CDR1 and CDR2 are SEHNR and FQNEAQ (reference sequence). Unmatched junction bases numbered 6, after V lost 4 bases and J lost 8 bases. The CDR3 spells CASSSGTGLDEQFF. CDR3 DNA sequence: TGTGCCAGCAGCTCAGGGACAGGGTTGGATGAGCAGTTCTTC.

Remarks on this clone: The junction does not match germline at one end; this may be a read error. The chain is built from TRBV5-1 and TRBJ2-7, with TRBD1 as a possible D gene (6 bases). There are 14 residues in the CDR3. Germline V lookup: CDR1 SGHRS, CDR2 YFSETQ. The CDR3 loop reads CASSLENHRDDQYF. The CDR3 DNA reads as TGCGCCAGCAGCTTGGAAAACCACAGGGACGATCAGTACTTC.

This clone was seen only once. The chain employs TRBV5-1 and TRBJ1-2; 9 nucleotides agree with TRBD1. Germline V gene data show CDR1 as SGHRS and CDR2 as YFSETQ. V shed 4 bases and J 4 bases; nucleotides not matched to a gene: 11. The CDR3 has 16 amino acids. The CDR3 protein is CASSPRTGALGYGYTF. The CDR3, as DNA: TGCGCCAGCAGCCCCAGGACAGGGGCCTTGGGCTATGGCTACACCTTC. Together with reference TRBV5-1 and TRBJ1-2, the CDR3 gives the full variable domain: KAGVTQTPRYLIKTRGQQVTLSCSPISGHRSVSWYQQTPGQGLQFLFEYFSETQRNKGNFPGRFSGRQFSNSRSEMNVSTLELGDSALYLCASSPRTGALGYGYTFGSGTRLTVV.

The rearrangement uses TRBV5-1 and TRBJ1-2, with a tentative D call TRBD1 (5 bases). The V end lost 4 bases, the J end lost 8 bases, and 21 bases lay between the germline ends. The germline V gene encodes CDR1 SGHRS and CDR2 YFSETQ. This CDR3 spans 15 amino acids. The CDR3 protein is CASSVPDSVSRGYTF. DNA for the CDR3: TGCGCCAGCAGCGTCCCCGACAGCGTCTCGAGGGGCTACACCTTC.

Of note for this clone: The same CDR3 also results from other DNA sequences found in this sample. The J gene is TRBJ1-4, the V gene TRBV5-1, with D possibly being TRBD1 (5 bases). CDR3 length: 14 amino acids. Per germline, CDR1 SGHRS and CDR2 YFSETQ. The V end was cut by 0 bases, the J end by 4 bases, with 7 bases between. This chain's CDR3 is CASSLGQGNEKLFF. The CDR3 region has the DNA TGCGCCAGCAGCTTGGGCCAGGGTAATGAAAAACTGTTTTTT.